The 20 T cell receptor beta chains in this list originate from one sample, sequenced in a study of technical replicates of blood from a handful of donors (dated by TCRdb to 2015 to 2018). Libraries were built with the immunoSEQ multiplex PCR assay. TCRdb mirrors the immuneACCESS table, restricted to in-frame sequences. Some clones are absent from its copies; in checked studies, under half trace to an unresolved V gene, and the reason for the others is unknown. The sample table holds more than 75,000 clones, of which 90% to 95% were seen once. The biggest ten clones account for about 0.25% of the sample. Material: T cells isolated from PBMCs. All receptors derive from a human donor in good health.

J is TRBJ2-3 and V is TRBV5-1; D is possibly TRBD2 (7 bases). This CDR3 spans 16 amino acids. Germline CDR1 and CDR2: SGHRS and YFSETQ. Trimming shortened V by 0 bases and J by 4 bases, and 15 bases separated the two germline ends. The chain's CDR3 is CASSLGGGGSADTQYF. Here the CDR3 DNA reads TGCGCCAGCAGCTTGGGGGGAGGGGGGTCCGCAGATACGCAGTATTTT. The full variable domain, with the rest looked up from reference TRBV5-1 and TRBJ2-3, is KAGVTQTPRYLIKTRGQQVTLSCSPISGHRSVSWYQQTPGQGLQFLFEYFSETQRNKGNFPGRFSGRQFSNSRSEMNVSTLELGDSALYLCASSLGGGGSADTQYFGPGTRLTVL.

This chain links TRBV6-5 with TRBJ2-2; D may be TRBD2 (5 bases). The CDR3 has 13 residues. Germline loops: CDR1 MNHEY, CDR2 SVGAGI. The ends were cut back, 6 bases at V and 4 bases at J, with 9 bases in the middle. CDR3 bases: TGTGCCAGCAGAGCTGCGGGCACCGGGGAGCTGTTTTTT. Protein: CASRAAGTGELFF.

This CDR3 reads CASRTGGGTDTQYF. The CDR3 DNA sequence: TGCGCCAGCAGAACGGGGGGGGGCACAGATACGCAGTATTTT. This rearrangement joins TRBV5-1 to TRBJ2-3; 8 nucleotides line up with TRBD2. V shed 5 bases and J 1 base; nucleotides not matched to a gene: 3. Germline loops: CDR1 SGHRS, CDR2 YFSETQ. The CDR3 loop spans 14 amino acids.

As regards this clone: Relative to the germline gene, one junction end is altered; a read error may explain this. The CDR3 region is CASSLDAGGGNEQFF. The CDR3 DNA follows: TGTGCTAGCAGCTTAGATGCGGGGGGAGGCAATGAGCAGTTCTTC. The chain uses TRBV7-7 and TRBJ2-1; 8 bases align to TRBD2. The CDR3 spans 15 residues. Per germline, CDR1 SSHAT and CDR2 FNYEAQ (reference sequence).

CDR3 sequence: CASSPDSSGSSPLHF. The CDR3 DNA follows: TGTGCCAGCAGCCCCGACAGTTCAGGATCTTCACCCCTCCACTTT. This chain links TRBV7-9 with TRBJ1-6; a weak D match, TRBD1 (5 bases). Germline-derived CDR1 and CDR2 are SEHNR and FQNEAQ (reference sequence). Trimming cost V 5 bases and J 9 bases, with 17 bases left between them. CDR3 length: 15 amino acids.

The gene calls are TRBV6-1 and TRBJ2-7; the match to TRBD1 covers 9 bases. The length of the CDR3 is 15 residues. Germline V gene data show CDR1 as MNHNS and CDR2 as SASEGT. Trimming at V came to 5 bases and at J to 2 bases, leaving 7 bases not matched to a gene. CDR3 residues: CASSPQWTGAYEQYF. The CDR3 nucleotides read TGTGCCAGCAGTCCCCAGTGGACAGGGGCCTACGAGCAGTACTTC.

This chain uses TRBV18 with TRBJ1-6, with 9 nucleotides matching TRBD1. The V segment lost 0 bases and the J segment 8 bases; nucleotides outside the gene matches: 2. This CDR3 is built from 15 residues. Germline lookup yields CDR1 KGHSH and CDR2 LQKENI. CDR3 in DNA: TGTGCCAGCTCACCACCGGGACAGGGTGATTCACCCCTCCACTTT. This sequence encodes CASSPPGQGDSPLHF.

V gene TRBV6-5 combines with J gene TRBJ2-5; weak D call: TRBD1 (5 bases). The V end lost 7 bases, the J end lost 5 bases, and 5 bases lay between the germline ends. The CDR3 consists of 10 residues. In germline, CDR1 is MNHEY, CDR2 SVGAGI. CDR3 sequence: CASTGETQYF. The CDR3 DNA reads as TGTGCCAGCACAGGGGAGACCCAGTACTTC.

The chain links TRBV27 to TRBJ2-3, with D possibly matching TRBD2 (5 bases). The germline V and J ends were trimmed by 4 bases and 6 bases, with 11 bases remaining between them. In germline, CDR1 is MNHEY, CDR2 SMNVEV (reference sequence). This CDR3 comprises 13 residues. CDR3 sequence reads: CASSYRGSDTQYF. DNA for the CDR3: TGTGCCAGCAGTTATCGGGGATCCGATACGCAGTATTTT.

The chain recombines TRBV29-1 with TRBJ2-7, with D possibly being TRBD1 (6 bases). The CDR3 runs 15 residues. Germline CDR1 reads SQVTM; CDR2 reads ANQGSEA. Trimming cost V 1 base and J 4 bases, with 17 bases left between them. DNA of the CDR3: TGCAGCGTTGAAGTCTACACAGGGAGCGGTTACGAGCAGTACTTC. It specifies CSVEVYTGSGYEQYF.

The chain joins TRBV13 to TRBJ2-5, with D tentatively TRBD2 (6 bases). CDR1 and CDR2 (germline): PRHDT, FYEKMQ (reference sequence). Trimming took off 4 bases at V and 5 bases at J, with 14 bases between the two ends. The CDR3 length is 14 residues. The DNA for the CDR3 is TGTGCCAGCAGCTCCTGGACTACGGGGGAGACCCAGTACTTC. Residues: CASSSWTTGETQYF.

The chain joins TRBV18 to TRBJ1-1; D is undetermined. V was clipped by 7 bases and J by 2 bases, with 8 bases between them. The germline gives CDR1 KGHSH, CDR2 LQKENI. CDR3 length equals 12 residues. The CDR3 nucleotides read TGTGCCAGCTTCATGAGTAACACTGAAGCTTTCTTT. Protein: CASFMSNTEAFF. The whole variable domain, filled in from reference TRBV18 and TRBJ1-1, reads NAGVMQNPRHLVRRRGQEARLRCSPMKGHSHVYWYRQLPEEGLKFMVYLQKENIIDESGMPKERFSAEFPKEGPSILRIQQVVRGDSAAYFCASFMSNTEAFFGQGTRLTVV.

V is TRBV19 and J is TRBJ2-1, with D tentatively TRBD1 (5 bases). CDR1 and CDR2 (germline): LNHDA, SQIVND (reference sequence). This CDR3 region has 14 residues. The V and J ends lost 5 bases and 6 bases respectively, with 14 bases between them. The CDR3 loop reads CASSPDSFRNEQFF. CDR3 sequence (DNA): TGTGCCAGTAGTCCAGACAGTTTCCGCAATGAGCAGTTCTTC.

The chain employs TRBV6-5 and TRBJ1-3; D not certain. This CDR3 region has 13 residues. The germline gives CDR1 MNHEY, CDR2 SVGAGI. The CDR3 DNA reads TGTGGGTCTTCGCGAAGCTCCGGAAACACCATATATTTT. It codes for CGSSRSSGNTIYF.

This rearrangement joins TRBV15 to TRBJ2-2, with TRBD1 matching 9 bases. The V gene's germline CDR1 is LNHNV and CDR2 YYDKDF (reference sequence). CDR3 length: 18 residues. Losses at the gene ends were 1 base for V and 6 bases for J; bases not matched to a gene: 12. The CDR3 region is CATSRGTGTGTSAGELFF. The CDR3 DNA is TGTGCCACCAGCAGAGGGACCGGGACAGGGACGTCCGCCGGGGAGCTGTTTTTT.

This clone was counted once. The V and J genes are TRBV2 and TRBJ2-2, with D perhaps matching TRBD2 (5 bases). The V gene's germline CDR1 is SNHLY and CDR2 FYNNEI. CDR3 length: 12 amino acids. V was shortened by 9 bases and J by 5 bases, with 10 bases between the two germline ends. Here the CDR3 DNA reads TGTGCCAGTTTAGAGGGAACCGGGGAGCTGTTTTTT. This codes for CASLEGTGELFF. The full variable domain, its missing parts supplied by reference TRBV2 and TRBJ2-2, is EPEVTQTPSHQVTQMGQEVILRCVPISNHLYFYWYRQILGQKVEFLVSFYNNEISEKSEIFDDQFSVERPDGSNFTLKIRSTKLEDSAMYFCASLEGTGELFFGEGSRLTVL.

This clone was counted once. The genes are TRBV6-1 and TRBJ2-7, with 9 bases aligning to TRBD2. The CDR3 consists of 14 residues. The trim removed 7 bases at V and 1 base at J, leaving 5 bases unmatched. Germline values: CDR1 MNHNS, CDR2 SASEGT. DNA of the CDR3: TGTGCCAGCAAAGAACTAGCGGGTTCCTACGAGCAGTACTTC. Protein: CASKELAGSYEQYF.

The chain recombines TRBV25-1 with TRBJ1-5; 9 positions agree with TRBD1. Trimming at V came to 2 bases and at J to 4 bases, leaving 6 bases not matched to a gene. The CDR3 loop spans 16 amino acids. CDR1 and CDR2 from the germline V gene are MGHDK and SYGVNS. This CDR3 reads CASSEDRGAINQPQHF. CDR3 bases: TGTGCCAGCAGTGAAGACAGGGGGGCTATTAATCAGCCCCAGCATTTT.

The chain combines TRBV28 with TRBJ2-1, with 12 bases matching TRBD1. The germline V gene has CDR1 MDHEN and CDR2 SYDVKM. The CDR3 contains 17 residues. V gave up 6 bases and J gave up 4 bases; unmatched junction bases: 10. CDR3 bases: TGTGCCAGCAGAGTCCCGGGACAGGGGGCTTCTTACAATGAGCAGTTCTTC. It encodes CASRVPGQGASYNEQFF. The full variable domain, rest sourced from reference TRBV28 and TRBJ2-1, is DVKVTQSSRYLVKRTGEKVFLECVQDMDHENMFWYRQDPGLGLRLIYFSYDVKMKEKGDIPEGYSVSREKKERFSLILESASTNQTSMYLCASRVPGQGASYNEQFFGPGTRLTVL.

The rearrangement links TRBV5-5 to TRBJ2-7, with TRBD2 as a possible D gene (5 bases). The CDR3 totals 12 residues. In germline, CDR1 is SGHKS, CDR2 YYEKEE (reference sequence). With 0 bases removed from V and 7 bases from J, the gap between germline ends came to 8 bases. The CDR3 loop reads CASSLGRPEQYF. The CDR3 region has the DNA TGTGCCAGCAGCTTGGGGAGGCCAGAGCAGTACTTC.